Below, one T cell receptor beta chain is given with its context. It has no known antigen specificity. No base quality values were provided; no much bigger clone lies one nucleotide off. Hyperthyroidism patients were newly diagnosed, had a disease duration of under 2 months, and were aged 18 to 65 years. Any patient with an uncontrolled infection, another autoimmune disease, pregnancy or lactation was excluded. Clinical symptoms, serum thyroxine and TRAb, thyroid ultrasound, and orbital computed tomography formed the basis for the diagnoses. Blood from progressor patients was collected at the time of first diagnosis with hyperthyroidism, before any ophthalmopathy symptoms had appeared. Ficoll-Paque density gradient centrifugation was used to isolate PBMCs from approximately 10 ml of fresh peripheral blood. Progressor patients were initially diagnosed with Graves' hyperthyroidism and developed ophthalmopathy during follow-up. Total RNA was extracted using Trizol reagent, and RNA quality was assessed on an Agilent 2100 Bioanalyzer.

TCR beta CDR3 regions were amplified from RNA transcripts. A first-round RT-PCR of the TCR CDR3 used the HTBI primer set with the Qiagen OneStep RT-PCR kit. A second multiplex PCR round built the libraries, followed by size selection and purification. Paired-end sequencing of the libraries was performed with 100 bp reads on an Illumina HiSeq2000. The study's processing was this. SOAPnuke was used to process the raw data, removing reads that contained adapters or uncalled bases, had a mean Phred below 15, or lacked an exact match to the constant primer or identifier. COPE v1.2.5 was used to merge the high-quality paired reads, and each unique nucleotide sequence was defined as a clonotype. Clonotypes were aligned to IMGT TRBV, TRBD and TRBJ reference segments using MiTCR v1.1. Only V-J combinations with frequency above 0.0001, covering about 99% of repertoires, were analysed. A TCS score was defined as the ratio between F50 (clonal expansion) and ExV (chaos), using BLOSUM62-based TCRdist between CDR3 peptides within each V-J. Welch's t-statistics and random forest reduced just over 500 V-J features to 10 to 15, which were used in a naive Bayes classifier (R e1071). In-frame beta chains were kept once TCRdb had trimmed the public reads at Q25 with fastp and called clones with MiXCR. Identical CDR3 protein sequences are pooled into one entry, listed with their most common genes and DNA. The V and J calls were determined by TCRdb, not by the authors. The sample records hundreds of thousands of distinct CDR3 sequences, roughly 20% of which are singletons. The ten largest make up around 17% of the sample.

These data come from a study of T cells in Graves' hyperthyroidism and ophthalmopathy (dated by TCRdb to between 2019 and 2020). In terms of the full investigation: Peripheral blood samples were taken at initial diagnosis, before any treatment was given. To identify TCR V-J signatures that set the groups apart, the researchers used a discovery cohort of about a hundred patients, made up of approximately 43 with Graves' ophthalmopathy and some 55 with stable Graves' hyperthyroidism. An independent validation cohort of 18 to 20 hyperthyroidism patients and about 16 patients who later progressed to ophthalmopathy tested prospective prediction of ophthalmopathy. For training and testing, the 100 or so patients in the discovery cohort were randomly divided in a 7:3 ratio. The study also compared thyroid tissue and blood T-cell repertoires from about six Graves' hyperthyroidism patients. Following sampling, methimazole starting at 30 mg daily was given to hyperthyroidism patients, and high-dose intravenous methylprednisolone was given to ophthalmopathy patients. The paper reports TCR Vbeta CDR3 sequencing of some 140 peripheral blood samples: around 41 ophthalmopathy, about 75 hyperthyroidism and 17 progressor patients. Here is what the overall study found, with its caveats: Most expanded thyroid clonotypes (frequency above 0.001) were also detected in blood, a finding suggesting that blood repertoires may reflect thyroid immune responses. Sample size was not statistically predetermined, and investigators were not blinded to group allocation. In validation, progression to ophthalmopathy was predicted by the model with 65% to 71% sensitivity and under 85% specificity, a median of approximately 6.5 months before onset. A model built on a 13 V-J signature distinguished ophthalmopathy from stable hyperthyroidism, reaching 85% to 90% sensitivity and under 84% specificity in cross-validation and 80%/75% in testing.

The germline V gene sets CDR1 to SGHTS and CDR2 to YDEGEE. Germline trimming amounts to 2 bases on V and 3 bases on J, with 4 as the count of junction bases outside the gene matches. The CDR3 goes from the cysteine to the phenylalanine over 15 residues. Here the CDR3 DNA is all that survives: 45 bases in frame from base 1. What was sequenced was blood. The TCR sequence derives from a woman between 45 and 60 years old with Graves' hyperthyroidism that later progressed to Graves' ophthalmopathy. Rearrangement joined TRBV5-8 to TRBJ2-2; TRBD2 aligns with 7 central bases. The CDR3 is CASSFRLADTGELFF. The DNA reads as follows: TGTGCCAGCAGCTTTCGGCTAGCGGACACCGGGGAGCTGTTTTTT.